Listed here are 13 T cell receptor beta chains from one sample, sequenced in a study of CD8 T cells in Susac syndrome. Reverse transcription of roughly 0.5 to 1 ug RNA used random hexamers. One entry per CDR3 protein results from TCRdb running MiXCR on the immunoSEQ multiplex PCR reads. This table has roughly 60,000 distinct CDR3 sequences, around 90% appearing once. Sequencing was performed on CD8+ T cells from PBMCs. These receptors all stem from a human donor in good health.

The chain links TRBV27 to TRBJ1-2, with D possibly TRBD1 on 5 matching bases. This CDR3 has 15 amino acids. Germline V gene lookup returns CDR1 MNHEY and CDR2 SMNVEV (reference sequence). V was cut by 0 bases and J by 4 bases, with 12 bases left in between. The CDR3: CASSLSSGGSYGYTF. DNA of the CDR3: TGTGCCAGCAGTTTATCGAGCGGGGGAAGCTATGGCTACACCTTC.

This clonotype was picked up one time. J is TRBJ2-2 and V is TRBV4-2; D is possibly TRBD2 (6 bases). CDR3 length: 18 amino acids. Germline V CDR1 and CDR2: LGHNA, YNFKEQ. The germline V and J ends were trimmed by 3 bases and 5 bases, with 22 bases remaining between them. For the CDR3, the DNA is TGTGCCAGCAGCCACAATCCTAGCGTCGGGGAGAGGACCGGGGAGCTGTTTTTT. Translated, it gives CASSHNPSVGERTGELFF.

This chain uses TRBV4-2 with TRBJ1-1; D may be TRBD1 (6 bases). The ends were cut back, 1 base at V and 5 bases at J, with 8 bases in the middle. The CDR3 contains 13 residues. Germline V gene lookup returns CDR1 LGHNA and CDR2 YNFKEQ. The DNA for the CDR3 is TGTGCCAGCAGCCAAGGGGGGGCTACTGAAGCTTTCTTT. Encoded protein: CASSQGGATEAFF.

Comments on this clonotype: One end of the junction fails to match germline, which may point to a read error. The V gene is TRBV6-6, the J gene TRBJ2-1; no clear D. Germline V lookup: CDR1 MNHNY, CDR2 SVGAGI (reference sequence). The CDR3 consists of 16 residues. The CDR3 is CASSPISFDSYNEQFF. CDR3 bases: TGTGCTAGCAGTCCCATTTCTTTTGACTCCTACAATGAGCAGTTCTTC.

The genes are TRBV20-1 and TRBJ1-1; D not certain. The CDR3 loop spans 13 amino acids. Germline V gene sequence: CDR1 DFQATT, CDR2 SNEGSKA (reference sequence). V was pared by 6 bases and J by 6 bases, with 17 bases between. CDR3 in DNA: TGCAGTGCCCCCCGCCCCGAAGGGCCTGAAGCTTTCTTT. The encoded protein is CSAPRPEGPEAFF.

The chain uses TRBV27 and TRBJ2-7, with a possible D match to TRBD2 (5 bases). Trimming cost V 0 bases and J 6 bases, with 9 bases left between them. This CDR3 is built from 13 residues. CDR1 is MNHEY, CDR2 SMNVEV, per germline (reference sequence). The CDR3 nucleotides are TGTGCCAGCAGTTTATCGGTAGGGAGCGAGCAGTACTTC. Residues: CASSLSVGSEQYF.

This clonotype was recorded only once. J is TRBJ1-5 and V is TRBV5-4; 9 bases match TRBD1. After removal of 3 bases from V and 7 bases from J, the junction contained 2 bases not matched to a gene. This CDR3 spans 13 amino acids. The germline CDR1 and CDR2 sequences are SGHNT and YYREEE (reference sequence). DNA of the CDR3: TGTGCCAGCAGCTCGGACAGGGGACAGCCCCAGCATTTT. It translates to CASSSDRGQPQHF.

The chain couples TRBV27 to TRBJ2-1; 8 nucleotides line up with TRBD2. V shed 2 bases and J 9 bases; nucleotides not matched to a gene: 12. In germline, CDR1 is MNHEY, CDR2 SMNVEV (reference sequence). This CDR3 contains 16 residues. DNA of the CDR3: TGTGCCAGCAGTTTAGGCCCCGGGGGGGGCTTAGTTGAGCAGTTCTTC. This translates into CASSLGPGGGLVEQFF.

The chain is built from TRBV7-9 and TRBJ1-1, with D perhaps TRBD1 (5 bases). The germline V gene has CDR1 SEHNR and CDR2 FQNEAQ (reference sequence). V was pared by 3 bases and J by 8 bases, with 16 bases between. The CDR3 extends over 14 amino acids. The CDR3 DNA reads TGTGCCAGCAGCTTCCCCATAGGGGCAGGGGAAGCTTTCTTT. It yields the protein CASSFPIGAGEAFF.

The chain couples TRBV13 to TRBJ1-2; D uncertain. The CDR3 totals 15 residues. Looked up from germline, CDR1 is PRHDT and CDR2 is FYEKMQ (reference sequence). V was clipped by 0 bases and J by 4 bases, with 12 bases between them. The CDR3, as DNA: TGTGCCAGCAGCTTAGGCAGGCAGGACTTCTATGGCTACACCTTC. It translates to CASSLGRQDFYGYTF.

V usage is TRBV28 and J usage is TRBJ2-7; maybe TRBD2 (5 bases). CDR3 length equals 15 residues. Germline values: CDR1 MDHEN, CDR2 SYDVKM. V shed 5 bases and J shed 3 bases, with 17 bases lying between them. The CDR3 DNA sequence: TGTGCCAGCAGTATCCCCGAGGGTAGTAACTACGAGCAGTACTTC. Its translation: CASSIPEGSNYEQYF.

V gene TRBV28 combines with J gene TRBJ2-5; D remains ambiguous. The germline gives CDR1 MDHEN, CDR2 SYDVKM. Trimming cost V 5 bases and J 5 bases, with 15 bases left between them. This CDR3 is built from 14 residues. The CDR3 DNA reads TGTGCCAGCAGTCCGTCGGACCTGGTGGAGACCCAGTACTTC. Translating gives CASSPSDLVETQYF.

This clonotype has just a few counts. This sequence joins TRBV24-1 and TRBJ2-7; a possible D gene is TRBD2 (5 bases). The length of the CDR3 is 16 residues. V lost 1 base to trimming and J lost 7 bases, with 19 bases between them. Germline V gene sequence: CDR1 KGHDR, CDR2 SFDVKD. The CDR3 loop is CATSDFSRGTTREQYF. CDR3 DNA sequence: TGTGCCACCAGTGATTTCTCCCGGGGTACTACTCGTGAGCAGTACTTC.